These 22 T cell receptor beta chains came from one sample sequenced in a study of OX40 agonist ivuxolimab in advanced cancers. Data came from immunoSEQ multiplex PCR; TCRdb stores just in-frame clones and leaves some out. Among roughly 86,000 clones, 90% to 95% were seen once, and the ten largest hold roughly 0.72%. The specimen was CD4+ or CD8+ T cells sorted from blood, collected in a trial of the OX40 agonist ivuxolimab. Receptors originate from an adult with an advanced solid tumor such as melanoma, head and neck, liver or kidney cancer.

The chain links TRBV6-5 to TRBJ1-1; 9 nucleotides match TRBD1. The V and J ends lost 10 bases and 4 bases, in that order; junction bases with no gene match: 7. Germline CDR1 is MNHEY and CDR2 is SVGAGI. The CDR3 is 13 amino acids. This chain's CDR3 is CATGTGRSTEAFF. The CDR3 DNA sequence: TGTGCCACCGGGACAGGGAGGAGCACTGAAGCTTTCTTT.

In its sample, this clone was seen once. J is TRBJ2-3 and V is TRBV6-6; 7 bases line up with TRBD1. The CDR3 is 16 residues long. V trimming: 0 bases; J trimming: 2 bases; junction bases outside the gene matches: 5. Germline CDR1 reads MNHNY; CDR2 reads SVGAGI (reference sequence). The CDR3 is CASSYSGRGNTDTQYF. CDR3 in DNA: TGTGCCAGCAGTTACTCGGGCAGGGGGAACACAGATACGCAGTATTTT.

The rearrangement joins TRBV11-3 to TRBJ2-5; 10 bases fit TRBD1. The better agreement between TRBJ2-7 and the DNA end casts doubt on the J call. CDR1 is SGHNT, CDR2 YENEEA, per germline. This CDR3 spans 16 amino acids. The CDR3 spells CASSPPPGQGTHEQYF. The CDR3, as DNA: TGTGCCAGCAGCCCCCCCCCGGGACAGGGGACCCACGAGCAGTACTTC.

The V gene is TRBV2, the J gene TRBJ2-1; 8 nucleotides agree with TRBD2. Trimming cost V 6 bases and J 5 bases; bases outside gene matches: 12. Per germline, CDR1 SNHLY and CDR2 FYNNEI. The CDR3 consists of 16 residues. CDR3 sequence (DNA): TGTGCCAGCAGGGCTCGGGGGGGTAGTATGAACAATGAGCAGTTCTTC. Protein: CASRARGGSMNNEQFF.

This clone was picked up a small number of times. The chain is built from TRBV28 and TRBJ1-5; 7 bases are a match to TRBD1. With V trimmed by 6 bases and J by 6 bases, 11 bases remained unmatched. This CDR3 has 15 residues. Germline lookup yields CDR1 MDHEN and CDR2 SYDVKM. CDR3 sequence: CASSPAGGPGQPQHF. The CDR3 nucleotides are TGTGCCAGCAGCCCAGCAGGGGGACCCGGTCAGCCCCAGCATTTT.

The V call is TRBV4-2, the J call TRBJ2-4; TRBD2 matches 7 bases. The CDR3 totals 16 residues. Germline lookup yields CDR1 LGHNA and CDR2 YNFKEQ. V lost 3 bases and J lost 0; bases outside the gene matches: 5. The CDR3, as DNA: TGTGCCAGCAGCCACGGACTAGAACTAGCCAAAAACATTCAGTACTTC. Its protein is CASSHGLELAKNIQYF.

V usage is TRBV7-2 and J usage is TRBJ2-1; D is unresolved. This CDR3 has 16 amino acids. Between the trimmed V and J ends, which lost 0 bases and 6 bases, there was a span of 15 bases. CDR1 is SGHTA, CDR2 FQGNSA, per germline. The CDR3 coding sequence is TGTGCCAGCAGCTTAGCGTCAGCACTACAATTCAATGAGCAGTTCTTC. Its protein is CASSLASALQFNEQFF. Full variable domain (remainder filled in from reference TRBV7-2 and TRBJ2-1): GAGVSQSPSNKVTEKGKDVELRCDPISGHTALYWYRQSLGQGLEFLIYFQGNSAPDKSGLPSDRFSAERTGGSVSTLTIQRTQQEDSAVYLCASSLASALQFNEQFFGPGTRLTVL.

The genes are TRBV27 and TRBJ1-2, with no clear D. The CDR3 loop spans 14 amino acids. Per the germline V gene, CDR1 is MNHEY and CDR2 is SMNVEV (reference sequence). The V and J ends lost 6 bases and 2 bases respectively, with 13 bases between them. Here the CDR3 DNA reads TGTGCCAGCAGCCCGCTACACCCAAACTATGGCTACACCTTC. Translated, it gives CASSPLHPNYGYTF.

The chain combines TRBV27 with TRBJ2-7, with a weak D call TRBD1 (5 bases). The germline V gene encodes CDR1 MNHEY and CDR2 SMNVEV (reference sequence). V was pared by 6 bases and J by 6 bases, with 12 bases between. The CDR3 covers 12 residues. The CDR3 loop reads CASRQDFSEQYF. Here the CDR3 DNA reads TGTGCCAGCAGACAGGATTTCTCCGAGCAGTACTTC.

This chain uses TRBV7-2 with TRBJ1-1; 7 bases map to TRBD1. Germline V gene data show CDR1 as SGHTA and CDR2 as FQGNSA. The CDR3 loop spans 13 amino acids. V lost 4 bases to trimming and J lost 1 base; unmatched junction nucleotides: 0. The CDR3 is CASSWDRNTEAFF. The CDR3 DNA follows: TGTGCCAGCAGCTGGGACAGGAACACTGAAGCTTTCTTT.

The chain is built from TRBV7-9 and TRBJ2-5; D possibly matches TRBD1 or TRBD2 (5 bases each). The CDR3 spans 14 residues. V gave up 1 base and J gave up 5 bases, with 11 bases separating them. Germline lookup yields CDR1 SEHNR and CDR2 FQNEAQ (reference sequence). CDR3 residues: CASSLDGGWETQYF. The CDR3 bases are TGTGCCAGCAGCTTAGATGGGGGTTGGGAGACCCAGTACTTC.

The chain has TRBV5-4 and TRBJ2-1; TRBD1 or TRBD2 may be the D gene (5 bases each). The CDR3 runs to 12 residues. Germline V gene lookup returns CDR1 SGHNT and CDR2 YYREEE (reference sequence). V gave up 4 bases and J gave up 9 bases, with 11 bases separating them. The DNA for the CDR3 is TGTGCCAGCAGCCATAAGGGGAGTGAGCAGTTCTTC. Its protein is CASSHKGSEQFF.

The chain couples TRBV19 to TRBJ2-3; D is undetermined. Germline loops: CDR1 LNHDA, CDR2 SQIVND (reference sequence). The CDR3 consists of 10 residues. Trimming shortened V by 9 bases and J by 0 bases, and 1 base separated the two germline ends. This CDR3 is CARSTDTQYF. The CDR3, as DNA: TGTGCCAGGAGCACAGATACGCAGTATTTT.

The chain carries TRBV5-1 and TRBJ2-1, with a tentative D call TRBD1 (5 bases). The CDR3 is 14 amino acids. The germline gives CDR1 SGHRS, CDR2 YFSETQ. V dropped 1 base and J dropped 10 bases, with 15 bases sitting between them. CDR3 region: CASSLQGFAREQFF. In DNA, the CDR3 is TGCGCCAGCAGCTTGCAGGGCTTTGCGCGGGAGCAGTTCTTC. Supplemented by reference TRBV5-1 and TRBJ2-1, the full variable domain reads KAGVTQTPRYLIKTRGQQVTLSCSPISGHRSVSWYQQTPGQGLQFLFEYFSETQRNKGNFPGRFSGRQFSNSRSEMNVSTLELGDSALYLCASSLQGFAREQFFGPGTRLTVL.

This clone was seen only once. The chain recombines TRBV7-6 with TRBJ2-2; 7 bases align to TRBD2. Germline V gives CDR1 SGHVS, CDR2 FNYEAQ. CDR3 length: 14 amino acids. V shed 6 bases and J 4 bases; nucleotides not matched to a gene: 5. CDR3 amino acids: CASRGSGGTGELFF. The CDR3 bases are TGTGCCAGCAGAGGTTCGGGAGGCACCGGGGAGCTGTTTTTT. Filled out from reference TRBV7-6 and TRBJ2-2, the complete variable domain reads GAGVSQSPRYKVTKRGQDVALRCDPISGHVSLYWYRQALGQGPEFLTYFNYEAQQDKSGLPNDRFSAERPEGSISTLTIQRTEQRDSAMYRCASRGSGGTGELFFGEGSRLTVL.

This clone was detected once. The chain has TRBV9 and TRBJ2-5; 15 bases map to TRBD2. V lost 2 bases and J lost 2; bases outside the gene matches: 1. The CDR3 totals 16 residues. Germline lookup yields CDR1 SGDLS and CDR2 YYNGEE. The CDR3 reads CASSVGLAGGQETQYF. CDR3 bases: TGTGCCAGCAGCGTCGGACTAGCGGGAGGGCAAGAGACCCAGTACTTC. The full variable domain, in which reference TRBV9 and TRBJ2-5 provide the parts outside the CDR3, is DSGVTQTPKHLITATGQRVTLRCSPRSGDLSVYWYQQSLDQGLQFLIQYYNGEERAKGNILERFSAQQFPDLHSELNLSSLELGDSALYFCASSVGLAGGQETQYFGPGTRLLVL.

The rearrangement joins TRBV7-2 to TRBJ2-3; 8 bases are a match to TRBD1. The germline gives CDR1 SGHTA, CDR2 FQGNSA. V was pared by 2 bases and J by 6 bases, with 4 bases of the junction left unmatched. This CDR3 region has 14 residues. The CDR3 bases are TGTGCCAGCAGCTTAATGCAGGGGGCTGATACGCAGTATTTT. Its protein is CASSLMQGADTQYF.

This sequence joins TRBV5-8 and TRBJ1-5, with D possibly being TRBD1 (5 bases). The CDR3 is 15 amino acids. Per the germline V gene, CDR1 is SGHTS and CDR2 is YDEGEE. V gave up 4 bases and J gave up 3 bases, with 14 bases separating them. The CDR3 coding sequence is TGTGCCAGCAGCACGGGACGGACGCACAATCAGCCCCAGCATTTT. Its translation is CASSTGRTHNQPQHF.

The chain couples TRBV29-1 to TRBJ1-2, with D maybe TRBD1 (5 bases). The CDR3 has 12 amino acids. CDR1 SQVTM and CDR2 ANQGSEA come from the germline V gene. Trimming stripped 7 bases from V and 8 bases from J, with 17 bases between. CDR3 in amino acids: CSANRGDLGYTF. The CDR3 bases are TGCAGCGCCAATCGTGGGGACTTGGGCTACACCTTC.

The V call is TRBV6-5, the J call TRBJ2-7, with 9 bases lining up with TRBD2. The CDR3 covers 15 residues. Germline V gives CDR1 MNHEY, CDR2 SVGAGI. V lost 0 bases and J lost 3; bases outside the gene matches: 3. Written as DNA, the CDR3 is TGTGCCAGCAGTTACTCGGTTAGCGGGAGCTACGAGCAGTACTTC. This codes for CASSYSVSGSYEQYF.

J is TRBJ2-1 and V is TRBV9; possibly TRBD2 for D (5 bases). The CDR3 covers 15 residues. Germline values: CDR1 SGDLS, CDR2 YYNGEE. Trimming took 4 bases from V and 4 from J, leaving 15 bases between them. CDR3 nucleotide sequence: TGTGCCAGCAGCCCCGGGGTAGCGCGTTACAATGAGCAGTTCTTC. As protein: CASSPGVARYNEQFF.

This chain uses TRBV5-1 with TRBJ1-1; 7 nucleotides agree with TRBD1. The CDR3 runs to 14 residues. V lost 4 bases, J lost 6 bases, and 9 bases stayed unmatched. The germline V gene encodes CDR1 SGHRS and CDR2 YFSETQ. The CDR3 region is CASSLGQVSAEAFF. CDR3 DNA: TGCGCCAGCAGCCTAGGACAGGTCAGCGCTGAAGCTTTCTTT.